The 16 T cell receptor beta chains given below trace back to one sample, sequenced in a study of cytomegalovirus exposure and HLA in healthy donors (dated by TCRdb to the late 2010s). The method behind the library was the immunoSEQ multiplex PCR assay. A mixture of 60 forward primers for TCR Vbeta segments and 13 reverse primers for TCR Jbeta segments was used in the multiplex PCR. Sourced from immuneACCESS, this table was stored by TCRdb with only in-frame sequences that have V and J called. A share of the clones is absent; for the studies checked, an unresolved V gene accounts for under half, and the remainder has no known explanation. In this sample the table shows approximately 160,000 clones, around 83% of which occur a single time. The leading ten clones occupy 4.1% of the sample. Source material: PBMCs. The receptors were gathered from a man aged 50 to 60 in good health and CMV-seropositive.

This sequence joins TRBV7-9 and TRBJ1-2, with D possibly matching TRBD1 (5 bases). This CDR3 region has 16 residues. Trimming took off 6 bases at V and 3 bases at J, with 20 bases between the two ends. Germline V lookup: CDR1 SEHNR, CDR2 FQNEAQ (reference sequence). CDR3 sequence (DNA): TGTGCCAGCAGTTCTACTTTGGGCAGGGTGGACTATGGCTACACCTTC. Translated, it gives CASSSTLGRVDYGYTF.

J is TRBJ1-2 and V is TRBV7-8; the D is unclear. V gave up 1 base and J gave up 2 bases, with 11 bases separating them. The CDR3 totals 15 residues. Germline loops: CDR1 SGHVS, CDR2 FQNEAQ. The CDR3 sequence is CASSLGVSGNYGYTF. CDR3 in DNA: TGTGCCAGCAGCTTAGGGGTCTCGGGGAACTATGGCTACACCTTC.

The rearrangement links TRBV28 to TRBJ1-6; 7 bases fit TRBD1. The germline V gene has CDR1 MDHEN and CDR2 SYDVKM. The V gene end was trimmed by 6 bases and the J gene end by 7 bases; junction bases not matched to a gene: 6. The CDR3 sequence is 14 residues long. Here the CDR3 reads CASSKGGGNSPLHF. DNA of the CDR3: TGTGCCAGCAGCAAAGGAGGGGGCAATTCACCCCTCCACTTT. The full variable domain, in which reference TRBV28 and TRBJ1-6 provide the parts outside the CDR3, is DVKVTQSSRYLVKRTGEKVFLECVQDMDHENMFWYRQDPGLGLRLIYFSYDVKMKEKGDIPEGYSVSREKKERFSLILESASTNQTSMYLCASSKGGGNSPLHFGNGTRLTVT.

The rearrangement uses TRBV29-1 and TRBJ1-2; TRBD1 matches 9 bases. This CDR3 comprises 13 residues. Germline CDR1 reads SQVTM; CDR2 reads ANQGSEA. The J segment lost 8 bases and the V segment lost 6 bases, leaving 10 bases of the junction unmatched. DNA of the CDR3: TGCAGCGTAAACAAACAGGGGGCTTGGGGCTACACCTTC. It codes for CSVNKQGAWGYTF.

The V call is TRBV28, the J call TRBJ2-3; 12 nucleotides agree with TRBD1. With V trimmed by 8 bases and J by 3 bases, 3 bases remained unmatched. The CDR3 sequence is 14 residues long. Germline values: CDR1 MDHEN, CDR2 SYDVKM. The chain's CDR3 is CASGGQGATDTQYF. The DNA of the CDR3 is TGTGCCAGCGGGGGACAGGGGGCAACAGATACGCAGTATTTT.

The chain combines TRBV7-9 with TRBJ2-3, with TRBD2 matching over 9 bases. Germline V gives CDR1 SEHNR, CDR2 FQNEAQ (reference sequence). The junction had 12 bases not matched to a gene; V was cut back by 5 bases and J by 6 bases. The CDR3 has 16 residues. CDR3 sequence (DNA): TGTGCCAGCAGCCCAAGACTAGCGGAGAGTACGGATACGCAGTATTTT. Amino acid sequence: CASSPRLAESTDTQYF. The full variable domain, rest sourced from reference TRBV7-9 and TRBJ2-3, is DTGVSQNPRHKITKRGQNVTFRCDPISEHNRLYWYRQTLGQGPEFLTYFQNEAQLEKSRLLSDRFSAERPKGSFSTLEIQRTEQGDSAMYLCASSPRLAESTDTQYFGPGTRLTVL.

The chain recombines TRBV6-1 with TRBJ1-4; no clear D gene. The CDR3 totals 11 residues. The germline V and J ends were trimmed by 5 bases and 7 bases, with 5 bases remaining between them. Germline V gives CDR1 MNHNS, CDR2 SASEGT. The CDR3 region is CASSFGEKLFF. The CDR3 bases are TGTGCCAGCAGTTTCGGTGAAAAACTGTTTTTT.

V usage is TRBV5-1 and J usage is TRBJ2-3; 12 bases map to TRBD2. This CDR3 spans 18 amino acids. V gave up 4 bases and J gave up 3 bases; unmatched junction bases: 12. Germline lookup yields CDR1 SGHRS and CDR2 YFSETQ. Here the CDR3 DNA reads TGCGCCAGCAGCCGATCCTCTAGCGGGGGGGCCTTTACAGATACGCAGTATTTT. Translated: CASSRSSSGGAFTDTQYF.

Details on this clone: This sample includes further DNA sequences coding for the same CDR3. CDR3 residues: CASSPVQADTQYF. The CDR3 DNA is TGTGCCAGCAGCCCGGTACAGGCGGATACGCAGTATTTT. The gene calls are TRBV7-6 and TRBJ2-3; D might be TRBD1 (5 bases). V was pared by 5 bases and J by 6 bases, with 12 bases between. This CDR3 spans 13 amino acids. Germline loops: CDR1 SGHVS, CDR2 FNYEAQ. The full variable domain, rest sourced from reference TRBV7-6 and TRBJ2-3, is GAGVSQSPRYKVTKRGQDVALRCDPISGHVSLYWYRQALGQGPEFLTYFNYEAQQDKSGLPNDRFSAERPEGSISTLTIQRTEQRDSAMYRCASSPVQADTQYFGPGTRLTVL.

The chain combines TRBV7-2 with TRBJ2-3; D may be TRBD2 (6 bases). The ends were cut back, 1 base at V and 3 bases at J, with 11 bases in the middle. The CDR3 loop spans 15 amino acids. CDR1 and CDR2 (germline): SGHTA, FQGNSA. The CDR3 spells CASSLESGQTDTQYF. CDR3 coding DNA: TGTGCCAGCAGCTTAGAGAGCGGGCAAACAGATACGCAGTATTTT.

The chain combines TRBV27 with TRBJ2-1; unclear D gene. Germline CDR1 MNHEY, CDR2 SMNVEV (reference sequence). V lost 6 bases and J 5 bases, leaving 11 bases between the germline ends. The length of the CDR3 is 13 residues. Here the CDR3 reads CASRSPRHNEQFF. CDR3 nucleotide sequence: TGTGCCAGCAGGTCCCCTAGACACAATGAGCAGTTCTTC.

The chain uses TRBV2 and TRBJ1-5; TRBD1 aligns across 7 bases. The CDR3 has 13 residues. V lost 4 bases and J lost 6; bases outside the gene matches: 3. From germline, CDR1 is SNHLY and CDR2 FYNNEI. In DNA form, the CDR3 reads TGTGCCAGCAGTGTCAGGGGGAGTCAGCCCCAGCATTTT. Translating it yields CASSVRGSQPQHF. Filled out from reference TRBV2 and TRBJ1-5, the complete variable domain reads EPEVTQTPSHQVTQMGQEVILRCVPISNHLYFYWYRQILGQKVEFLVSFYNNEISEKSEIFDDQFSVERPDGSNFTLKIRSTKLEDSAMYFCASSVRGSQPQHFGDGTRLSIL.

The rearrangement joins TRBV5-4 to TRBJ1-4, with 7 bases matching TRBD1. The CDR3 runs 13 residues. V shed 3 bases and J 8 bases; nucleotides not matched to a gene: 4. CDR1 is SGHNT, CDR2 YYREEE, per germline (reference sequence). The CDR3 protein is CASSSGTEEKLFF. The DNA of the CDR3 is TGTGCCAGCAGCTCCGGGACAGAGGAAAAACTGTTTTTT.

This clone was observed a single time. The chain couples TRBV27 to TRBJ2-3; 10 bases line up with TRBD2. The V segment lost 0 bases and the J segment 5 bases; nucleotides outside the gene matches: 8. Per germline, CDR1 MNHEY and CDR2 SMNVEV (reference sequence). The CDR3 is 17 amino acids. The CDR3 nucleotides read TGTGCCAGCAGTTTATCAGCAGCGGGAGGGAGAAAAGATACGCAGTATTTT. The encoded protein is CASSLSAAGGRKDTQYF.

The genes are TRBV30 and TRBJ1-1; D ambiguous. Germline values: CDR1 GTSNPN, CDR2 SVGIG (reference sequence). This CDR3 has 13 amino acids. Trimming shortened V by 1 base and J by 1 base, and 7 bases separated the two germline ends. Here the CDR3 reads CAWSAAGNTEAFF. CDR3 nucleotide sequence: TGTGCCTGGAGTGCGGCAGGGAACACTGAAGCTTTCTTT.

V is TRBV5-1 and J is TRBJ2-1, with TRBD2 as a possible D gene (5 bases). Trimming pared 2 bases from V and 0 bases from J, leaving 9 bases between. Germline-derived CDR1 and CDR2 are SGHRS and YFSETQ. CDR3 size: 15 residues. The CDR3 DNA is TGCGCCAGCAGCTTAGGGCGGGCCTCCTACAATGAGCAGTTCTTC. Its protein product is CASSLGRASYNEQFF.